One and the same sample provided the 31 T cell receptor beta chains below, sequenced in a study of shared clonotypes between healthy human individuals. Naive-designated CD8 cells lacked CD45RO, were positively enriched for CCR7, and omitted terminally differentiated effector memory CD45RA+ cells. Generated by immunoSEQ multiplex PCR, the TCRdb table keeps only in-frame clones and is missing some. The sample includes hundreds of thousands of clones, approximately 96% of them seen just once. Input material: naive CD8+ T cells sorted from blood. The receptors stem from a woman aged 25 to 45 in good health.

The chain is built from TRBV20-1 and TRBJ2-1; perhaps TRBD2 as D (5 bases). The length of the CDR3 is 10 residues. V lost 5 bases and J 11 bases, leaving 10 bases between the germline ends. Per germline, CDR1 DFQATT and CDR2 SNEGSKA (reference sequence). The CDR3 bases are TGCAGTGCTTGGGCGGGCCAGCAGTTCTTC. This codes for CSAWAGQQFF.

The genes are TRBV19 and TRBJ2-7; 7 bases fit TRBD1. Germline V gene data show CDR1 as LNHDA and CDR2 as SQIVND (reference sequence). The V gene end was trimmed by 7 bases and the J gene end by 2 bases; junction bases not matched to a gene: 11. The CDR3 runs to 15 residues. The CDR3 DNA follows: TGTGCCAGTACGGCAACCATGGGACAGCCCTACGAGCAGTACTTC. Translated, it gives CASTATMGQPYEQYF. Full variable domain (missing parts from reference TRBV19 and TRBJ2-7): DGGITQSPKYLFRKEGQNVTLSCEQNLNHDAMYWYRQDPGQGLRLIYYSQIVNDFQKGDIAEGYSVSREKKESFPLTVTSAQKNPTAFYLCASTATMGQPYEQYFGPGTRLTVT.

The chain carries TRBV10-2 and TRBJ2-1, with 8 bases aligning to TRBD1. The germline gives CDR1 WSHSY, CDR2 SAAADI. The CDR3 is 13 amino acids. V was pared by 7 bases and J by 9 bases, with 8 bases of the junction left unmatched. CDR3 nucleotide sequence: TGCGCCAGCATCCAGGACAGGGTTTCTGAGCAGTTCTTC. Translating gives CASIQDRVSEQFF.

The CDR3 sequence is CASRQREAGANVLTF. The CDR3 DNA follows: TGTGCCAGCAGACAGAGGGAGGCTGGGGCCAACGTCCTGACTTTC. The chain recombines TRBV5-6 with TRBJ2-6; perhaps TRBD2 as D (6 bases). The CDR3 is made up of 15 amino acids. Per the germline V gene, CDR1 is SGHDT and CDR2 is YYEEEE. The germline V and J ends were trimmed by 5 bases and 2 bases, with 11 bases remaining between them. The variable domain in full, completed from reference TRBV5-6 and TRBJ2-6, reads DAGVTQSPTHLIKTRGQQVTLRCSPKSGHDTVSWYQQALGQGPQFIFQYYEEEERQRGNFPDRFSGHQFPNYSSELNVNALLLGDSALYLCASRQREAGANVLTFGAGSRLTVL.

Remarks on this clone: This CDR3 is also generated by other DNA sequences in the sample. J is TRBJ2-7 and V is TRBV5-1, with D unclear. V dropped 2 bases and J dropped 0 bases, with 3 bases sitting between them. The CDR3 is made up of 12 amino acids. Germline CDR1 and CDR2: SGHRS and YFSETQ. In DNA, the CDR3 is TGCGCCAGCAGCTTACCCTCCTACGAGCAGTACTTC. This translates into CASSLPSYEQYF.

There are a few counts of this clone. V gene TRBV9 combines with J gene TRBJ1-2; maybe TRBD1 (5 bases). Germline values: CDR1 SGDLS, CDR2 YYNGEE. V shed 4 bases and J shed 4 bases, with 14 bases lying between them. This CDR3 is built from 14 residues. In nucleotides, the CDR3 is TGTGCCAGCAGCACATGGGGGATTGGCTATGGCTACACCTTC. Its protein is CASSTWGIGYGYTF.

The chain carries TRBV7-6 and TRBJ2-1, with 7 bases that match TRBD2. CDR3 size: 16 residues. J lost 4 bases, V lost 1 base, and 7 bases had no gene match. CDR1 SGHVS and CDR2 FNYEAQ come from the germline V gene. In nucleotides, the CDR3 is TGTGCCAGCAGCTTAGTTCCCAGCGGGGATTACAATGAGCAGTTCTTC. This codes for CASSLVPSGDYNEQFF.

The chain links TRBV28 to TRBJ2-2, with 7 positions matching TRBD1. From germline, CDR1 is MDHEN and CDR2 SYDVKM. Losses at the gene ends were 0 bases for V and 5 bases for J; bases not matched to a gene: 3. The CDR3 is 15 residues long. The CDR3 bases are TGTGCCAGCAGTTTATGGACAGGGTTTACCGGGGAGCTGTTTTTT. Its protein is CASSLWTGFTGELFF.

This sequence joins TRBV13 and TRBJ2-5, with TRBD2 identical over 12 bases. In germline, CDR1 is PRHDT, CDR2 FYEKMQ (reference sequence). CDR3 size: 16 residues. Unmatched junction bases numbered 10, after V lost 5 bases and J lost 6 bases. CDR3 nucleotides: TGTGCCAGCAGCCGAGACCCGACTAGCGGGAGTAAGACCCAGTACTTC. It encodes CASSRDPTSGSKTQYF.

The CDR3 region has the DNA TGTGCCAGCTCACCTGGCAGGAGCTCCTACAATGAGCAGTTCTTC. This gives the protein CASSPGRSSYNEQFF. The chain joins TRBV18 to TRBJ2-1; D uncertain. This CDR3 has 15 residues. The V gene lost 3 bases and the J gene lost 0 bases, with 9 bases spanning the gap. CDR1 is KGHSH and CDR2 is LQKENI in the germline V gene.

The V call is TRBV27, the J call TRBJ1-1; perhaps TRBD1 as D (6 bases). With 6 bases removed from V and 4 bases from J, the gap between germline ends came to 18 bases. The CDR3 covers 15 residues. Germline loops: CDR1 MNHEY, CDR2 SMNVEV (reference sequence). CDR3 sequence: CASSPGTIQVTEAFF. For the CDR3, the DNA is TGTGCCAGCAGCCCAGGGACAATTCAGGTCACTGAAGCTTTCTTT.

CDR3 loop: CASSAGSPTDEQFF. CDR3 coding DNA: TGTGCCAGCAGCGCCGGGTCCCCGACCGATGAGCAGTTCTTC. This sequence joins TRBV9 and TRBJ2-1; no firm D call. The CDR3 consists of 14 residues. V dropped 3 bases and J dropped 8 bases, with 15 bases sitting between them. Germline assignment: CDR1 SGDLS and CDR2 YYNGEE.

CDR3 protein: CASRETGNTIYF. CDR3 sequence (DNA): TGTGCCAGCAGGGAGACTGGAAACACCATATATTTT. V and J are TRBV2 and TRBJ1-3; D unresolved. The CDR3 consists of 12 residues. Germline CDR1 is SNHLY and CDR2 is FYNNEI. The V and J ends lost 6 bases and 2 bases respectively, with 5 bases between them.

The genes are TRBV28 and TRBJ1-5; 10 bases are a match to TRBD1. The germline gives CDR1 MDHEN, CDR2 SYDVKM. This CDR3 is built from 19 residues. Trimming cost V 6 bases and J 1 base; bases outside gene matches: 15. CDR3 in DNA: TGTGCCAGCAGCTTAGGGAAACCGCCGGGACAGGGGAGCAATCAGCCCCAGCATTTT. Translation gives CASSLGKPPGQGSNQPQHF.

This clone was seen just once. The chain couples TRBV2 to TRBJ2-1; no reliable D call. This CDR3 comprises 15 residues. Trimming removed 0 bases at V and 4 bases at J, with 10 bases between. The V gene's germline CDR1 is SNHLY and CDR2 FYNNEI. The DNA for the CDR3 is TGTGCCAGCAGTGAAGCGCTTCAGGAATACAATGAGCAGTTCTTC. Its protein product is CASSEALQEYNEQFF.

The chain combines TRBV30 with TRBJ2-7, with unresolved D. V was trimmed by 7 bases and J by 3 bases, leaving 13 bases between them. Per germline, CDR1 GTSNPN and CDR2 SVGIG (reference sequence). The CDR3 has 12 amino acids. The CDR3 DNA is TGTGCCTCCGCGGATGAAGGCTACGAGCAGTACTTC. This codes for CASADEGYEQYF.

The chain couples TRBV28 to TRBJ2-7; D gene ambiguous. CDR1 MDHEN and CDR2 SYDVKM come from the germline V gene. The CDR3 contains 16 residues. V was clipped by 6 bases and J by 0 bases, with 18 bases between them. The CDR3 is CASSHLKGLLSYEQYF. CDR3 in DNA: TGTGCCAGCAGCCACCTCAAAGGCCTCCTCTCCTACGAGCAGTACTTC.

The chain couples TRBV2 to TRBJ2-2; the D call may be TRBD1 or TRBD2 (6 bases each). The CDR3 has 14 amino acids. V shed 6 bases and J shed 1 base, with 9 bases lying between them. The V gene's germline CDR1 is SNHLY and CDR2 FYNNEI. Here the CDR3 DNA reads TGTGCCAGCAGCGCGGGACAGAACACCGGGGAGCTGTTTTTT. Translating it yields CASSAGQNTGELFF.

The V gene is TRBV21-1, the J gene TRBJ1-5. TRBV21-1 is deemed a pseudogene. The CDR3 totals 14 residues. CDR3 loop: CASSKVPCNQPQHF. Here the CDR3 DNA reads TGTGCCAGCAGCAAAGTTCCGTGCAATCAGCCCCAGCATTTT.

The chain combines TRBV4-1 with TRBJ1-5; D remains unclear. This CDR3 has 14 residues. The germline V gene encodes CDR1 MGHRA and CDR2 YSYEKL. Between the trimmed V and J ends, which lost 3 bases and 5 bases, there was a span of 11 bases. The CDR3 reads CASSQGFGHQPQHF. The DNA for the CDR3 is TGCGCCAGCAGCCAGGGCTTTGGCCATCAGCCCCAGCATTTT.

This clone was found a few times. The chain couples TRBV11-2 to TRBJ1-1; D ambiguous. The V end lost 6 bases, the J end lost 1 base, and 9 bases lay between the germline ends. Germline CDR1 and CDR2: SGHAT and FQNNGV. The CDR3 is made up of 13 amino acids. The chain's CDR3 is CASRQGGNTEAFF. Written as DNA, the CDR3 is TGTGCCAGCAGACAAGGAGGGAACACTGAAGCTTTCTTT. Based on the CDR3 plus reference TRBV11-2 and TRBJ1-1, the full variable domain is EAGVAQSPRYKIIEKRQSVAFWCNPISGHATLYWYQQILGQGPKLLIQFQNNGVVDDSQLPKDRFSAERLKGVDSTLKIQPAKLEDSAVYLCASRQGGNTEAFFGQGTRLTVV.

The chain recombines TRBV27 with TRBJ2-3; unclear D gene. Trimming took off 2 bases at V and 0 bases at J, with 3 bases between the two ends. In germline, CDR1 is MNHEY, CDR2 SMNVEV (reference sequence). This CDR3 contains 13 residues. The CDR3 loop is CASSLMSTDTQYF. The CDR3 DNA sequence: TGTGCCAGCAGTTTAATGAGCACAGATACGCAGTATTTT.

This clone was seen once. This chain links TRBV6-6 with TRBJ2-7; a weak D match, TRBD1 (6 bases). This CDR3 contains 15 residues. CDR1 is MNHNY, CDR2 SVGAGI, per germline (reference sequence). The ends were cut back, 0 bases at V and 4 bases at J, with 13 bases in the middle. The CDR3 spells CASSYSLGQRYEQYF. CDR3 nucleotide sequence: TGTGCCAGCAGTTACTCGCTGGGACAAAGGTACGAGCAGTACTTC.

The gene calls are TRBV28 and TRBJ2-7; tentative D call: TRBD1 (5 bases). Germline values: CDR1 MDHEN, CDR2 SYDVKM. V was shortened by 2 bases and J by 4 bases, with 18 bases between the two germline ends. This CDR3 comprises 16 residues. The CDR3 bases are TGTGCCAGCAGTTTACCCAGGACATTAGGGCGGTACGAGCAGTACTTC. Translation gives CASSLPRTLGRYEQYF. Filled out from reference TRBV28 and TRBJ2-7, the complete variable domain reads DVKVTQSSRYLVKRTGEKVFLECVQDMDHENMFWYRQDPGLGLRLIYFSYDVKMKEKGDIPEGYSVSREKKERFSLILESASTNQTSMYLCASSLPRTLGRYEQYFGPGTRLTVT.

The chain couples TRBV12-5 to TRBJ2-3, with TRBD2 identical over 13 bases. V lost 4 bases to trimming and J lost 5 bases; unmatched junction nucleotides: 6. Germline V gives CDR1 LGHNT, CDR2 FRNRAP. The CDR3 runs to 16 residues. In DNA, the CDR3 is TGTGCTAGTGGTTCCGGACTAGCGGGAGTTCTAGATACGCAGTATTTT. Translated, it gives CASGSGLAGVLDTQYF.

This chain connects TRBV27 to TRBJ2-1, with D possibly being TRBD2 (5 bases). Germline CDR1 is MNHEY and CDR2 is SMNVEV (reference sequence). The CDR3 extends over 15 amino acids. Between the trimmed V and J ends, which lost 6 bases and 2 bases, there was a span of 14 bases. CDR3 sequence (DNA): TGTGCCAGCAGCGCCGCAACCGGGGCCTACAATGAGCAGTTCTTC. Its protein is CASSAATGAYNEQFF.

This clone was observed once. The chain's CDR3 is CASSLSWASGQETQYF. CDR3 nucleotides: TGTGCCAGCAGTTTATCGTGGGCTAGCGGTCAAGAGACCCAGTACTTC. This rearrangement joins TRBV27 to TRBJ2-5, with TRBD2 identical over 7 bases. This CDR3 is built from 16 residues. Germline V gene data show CDR1 as MNHEY and CDR2 as SMNVEV (reference sequence). Trimming removed 0 bases from V and 2 bases from J; junction bases left unmatched: 6.

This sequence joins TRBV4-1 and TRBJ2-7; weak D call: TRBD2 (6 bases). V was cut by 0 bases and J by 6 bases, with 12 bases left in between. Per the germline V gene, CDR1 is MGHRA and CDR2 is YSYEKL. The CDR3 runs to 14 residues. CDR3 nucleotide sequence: TGCGCCAGCAGCCAAGAGCAGGGAGGATCCGAGCAGTACTTC. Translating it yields CASSQEQGGSEQYF.

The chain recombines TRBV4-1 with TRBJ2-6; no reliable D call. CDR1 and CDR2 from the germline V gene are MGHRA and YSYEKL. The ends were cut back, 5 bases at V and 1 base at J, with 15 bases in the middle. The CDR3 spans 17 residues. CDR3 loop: CASSYLGVESGANVLTF. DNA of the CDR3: TGCGCCAGCAGCTATCTAGGTGTGGAGTCTGGGGCCAACGTCCTGACTTTC.

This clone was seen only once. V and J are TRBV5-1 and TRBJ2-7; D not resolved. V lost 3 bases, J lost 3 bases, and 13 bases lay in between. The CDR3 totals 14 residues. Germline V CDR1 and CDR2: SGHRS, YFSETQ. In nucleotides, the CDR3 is TGCGCCAGCAGCTGGGCCCACTCAGTCTACGAGCAGTACTTC. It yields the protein CASSWAHSVYEQYF.

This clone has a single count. Written as DNA, the CDR3 is TGTGCCAGCTTAGACCCCGGGGTTTCTAGGGACGAGCAGTACTTC. This translates into CASLDPGVSRDEQYF. V and J are TRBV7-9 and TRBJ2-7; weak D call: TRBD2 (5 bases). This CDR3 is built from 15 residues. V lost 8 bases and J 5 bases, leaving 22 bases between the germline ends. CDR1 and CDR2 from the germline V gene are SEHNR and FQNEAQ (reference sequence).